The next 8 T cell receptor beta chains were all read from a single sample in a study of T cell clonotyping in hematopoietic cell transplantation. Sequenced by immunoSEQ multiplex PCR; TCRdb stores in-frame clones only, minus some. The sample shows 20,000 or so clones, approximately 80% of them seen only once. Sequencing used peripheral blood mononuclear cells. The receptors derive from a man aged 55 to 69 in good health. Some clones in this sample may be carry-over from other donors' samples.

J is TRBJ1-6 and V is TRBV10-3; D is unclear. The CDR3 length is 13 residues. Trimming took 7 bases from V and 2 from J, leaving 6 bases between them. CDR1 is ENHRY, CDR2 SYGVKD, per germline. The CDR3 nucleotides read TGTGCCATCACTGCAGCCTATAATTCACCCCTCCACTTT. Protein sequence: CAITAAYNSPLHF.

The chain employs TRBV10-3 and TRBJ2-7, with D possibly matching TRBD2 (5 bases). Per the germline V gene, CDR1 is ENHRY and CDR2 is SYGVKD. V was clipped by 4 bases and J by 4 bases, with 5 bases between them. This CDR3 has 11 residues. The CDR3 here is CAISGEYEQYF. Here the CDR3 DNA reads TGTGCCATCAGTGGGGAGTACGAGCAGTACTTC.

The chain employs TRBV27 and TRBJ2-7; D possibly matches TRBD1 or TRBD2 (5 bases each). The CDR3 covers 16 residues. Trimming removed 0 bases at V and 5 bases at J, with 17 bases between. Germline V gene data show CDR1 as MNHEY and CDR2 as SMNVEV (reference sequence). CDR3 protein: CASSLSILQAGNEQYF. CDR3 nucleotide sequence: TGTGCCAGCAGTTTATCGATCTTACAGGCGGGTAACGAGCAGTACTTC.

This clone was counted a few times. The gene calls are TRBV5-5 and TRBJ1-6, with D possibly being TRBD1 (6 bases). Germline V gene lookup returns CDR1 SGHKS and CDR2 YYEKEE (reference sequence). This CDR3 comprises 16 residues. The V gene lost 2 bases and the J gene lost 6 bases, with 15 bases spanning the gap. This CDR3 reads CASSFWTERFNSPLHF. For the CDR3, the DNA is TGTGCCAGCAGCTTTTGGACAGAACGGTTTAATTCACCCCTCCACTTT.

The genes are TRBV7-3 and TRBJ1-1; TRBD1 might be the D (6 bases). This CDR3 comprises 16 residues. The germline V gene has CDR1 SGHTA and CDR2 FQGTGA. V gave up 2 bases and J gave up 3 bases, with 16 bases separating them. CDR3: CASSLGSPGAYTEAFF. For the CDR3, the DNA is TGTGCCAGCAGCTTAGGCTCCCCGGGGGCATACACTGAAGCTTTCTTT.

The rearrangement joins TRBV4-2 to TRBJ2-7; possibly TRBD2 for D (5 bases). Matching the DNA end better, TRBJ2-5 makes the J call doubtful. The germline V gene has CDR1 LGHNA and CDR2 YNFKEQ. The CDR3 length is 14 residues. For the CDR3, the DNA is TGTGCCAGCAGCCAAGCCGCCCCGGGGGAGACCCAGTACTTC. Protein: CASSQAAPGETQYF.

This sequence joins TRBV5-1 and TRBJ2-7, with D possibly being TRBD1 or TRBD2 (6 bases each). Trimming shortened V by 2 bases and J by 6 bases, and 15 bases separated the two germline ends. Per germline, CDR1 SGHRS and CDR2 YFSETQ. The CDR3 has 14 residues. In DNA form, the CDR3 reads TGCGCCAGCAGCTTCGGGGGCCTCCGGAGCGAGCAGTACTTC. Residues: CASSFGGLRSEQYF. The full variable domain, in which reference TRBV5-1 and TRBJ2-7 provide the parts outside the CDR3, is KAGVTQTPRYLIKTRGQQVTLSCSPISGHRSVSWYQQTPGQGLQFLFEYFSETQRNKGNFPGRFSGRQFSNSRSEMNVSTLELGDSALYLCASSFGGLRSEQYFGPGTRLTVT.

J is TRBJ2-1 and V is TRBV27; the match to TRBD2 covers 12 bases. Trimming removed 0 bases from V and 7 bases from J; junction bases left unmatched: 4. This CDR3 has 16 amino acids. Germline CDR1 and CDR2: MNHEY and SMNVEV (reference sequence). This CDR3 is CASSLSYLAGGNEQFF. The DNA of the CDR3 is TGTGCCAGCAGTTTATCGTACCTAGCGGGAGGGAATGAGCAGTTCTTC.